These 11 T cell receptor beta chains were sequenced from one sample in a study of blood T cells in healthy people across ages (dated by TCRdb to the mid-2010s). The library was made by 5' RACE. This sample was sequenced with an Illumina HiSeq 2500. A second PCR of roughly 7 to 11 cycles was performed with a sample-barcoded 5' primer and a J-beta primer mix. TCRdb reprocessing: public reads trimmed at Q25 with fastp, clones called with MiXCR, in-frame beta chains kept. Merged by CDR3 protein, the rows form single entries marked with the most common genes and DNA. The sample includes around 1,700,000 distinct CDR3 sequences, with roughly 28% observed a single time. The top ten clonotypes cover over 7% of the sample. Input material: blood. These receptors were taken from a woman aged 25-40 years in good health.

This clonotype turned up a few times. The chain links TRBV7-9 to TRBJ2-3; 9 bases are a match to TRBD2. The junction had 10 bases not matched to a gene; V was cut back by 6 bases and J by 3 bases. The CDR3 length is 16 residues. From germline, CDR1 is SEHNR and CDR2 FQNEAQ (reference sequence). The CDR3 sequence: CASRPIAGDPTDTQYF. The DNA for the CDR3 is TGTGCCAGCAGACCAATAGCGGGAGATCCGACAGATACGCAGTATTTT. The entire variable domain, with the rest obtained from reference TRBV7-9 and TRBJ2-3, is as follows: DTGVSQNPRHKITKRGQNVTFRCDPISEHNRLYWYRQTLGQGPEFLTYFQNEAQLEKSRLLSDRFSAERPKGSFSTLEIQRTEQGDSAMYLCASRPIAGDPTDTQYFGPGTRLTVL.

This clonotype was seen only a few times. This chain connects TRBV28 to TRBJ1-1; 7 bases map to TRBD1. CDR1 and CDR2 (germline): MDHEN, SYDVKM. The CDR3 consists of 16 residues. Trimming cost V 2 bases and J 1 base; bases outside gene matches: 7. CDR3 bases: TGTGCCAGCAGTTTAGTACACAGGGGCGCGAACACTGAAGCTTTCTTT. Residues: CASSLVHRGANTEAFF.

This clonotype was seen at least ten times. The chain carries TRBV4-1 and TRBJ2-1; D call uncertain. With 1 base removed from V and 3 bases from J, the gap between germline ends came to 13 bases. This CDR3 is built from 16 residues. Per the germline V gene, CDR1 is MGHRA and CDR2 is YSYEKL. In DNA, the CDR3 is TGCGCCAGCAGCCAAGTGGGAACAGCCGGCTACAATGAGCAGTTCTTC. Translated, it gives CASSQVGTAGYNEQFF.

A remark on this clonotype: Germline and junction disagree at one end, which may indicate a read error. The chain recombines TRBV9 with TRBJ1-6, with 8 positions matching TRBD1. The CDR3 loop spans 16 amino acids. Looked up from germline, CDR1 is SGDLS and CDR2 is YYNGEE. The CDR3 here is CASSPQTAGGNSPPHF. CDR3 nucleotide sequence: TGTGCCAGCAGCCCACAAACGGCAGGGGGCAATTCACCCCCCCACTTT.

This clonotype was observed a few times. The V and J genes are TRBV7-6 and TRBJ2-7; TRBD2 might be the D (5 bases). This CDR3 comprises 16 residues. V was trimmed by 3 bases and J by 0 bases, leaving 15 bases between them. CDR1 SGHVS and CDR2 FNYEAQ come from the germline V gene. CDR3 bases: TGTGCCAGCAGCTTTGGAGGAACTTTGGGCTCCTACGAGCAGTACTTC. This translates into CASSFGGTLGSYEQYF.

As regards this clonotype: A much bigger clone sits one base away, suggesting this may be a read error. This chain links TRBV20-1 with TRBJ2-4; 15 bases line up with TRBD2. Germline CDR1 is DFQATT and CDR2 is SNEGSKA (reference sequence). CDR3 length equals 16 residues. V shed 1 base and J 13 bases; nucleotides not matched to a gene: 11. The CDR3 nucleotides read TGCAGTGCTAGAGGGACTAGCGGGAGGGAGTACAATGAGCAGTACTTC. Translating gives CSARGTSGREYNEQYF.

The chain carries TRBV2 and TRBJ2-3; tentatively, D is TRBD1 (5 bases). V was cut by 1 base and J by 2 bases, with 13 bases left in between. CDR3 length: 16 residues. Germline V gene data show CDR1 as SNHLY and CDR2 as FYNNEI. The CDR3 nucleotides are TGTGCCAGCAGTGAAGAGGGGCCCCGTAACACAGATACGCAGTATTTT. Encoded protein: CASSEEGPRNTDTQYF.

This clonotype was counted many times. This chain links TRBV7-3 with TRBJ2-6; D is unclear. Trimming pared 1 base from V and 4 bases from J, leaving 5 bases between. In germline, CDR1 is SGHTA, CDR2 FQGTGA. This CDR3 is built from 14 residues. Here the CDR3 DNA reads TGTGCCAGCAGCTTAATACCAGGGGCCAACGTCCTGACTTTC. It encodes CASSLIPGANVLTF.

V usage is TRBV7-2 and J usage is TRBJ2-1; maybe TRBD2 (6 bases). Germline values: CDR1 SGHTA, CDR2 FQGNSA. This CDR3 is 16 amino acids long. With 6 bases removed from V and 3 bases from J, the gap between germline ends came to 18 bases. The CDR3 region is CASSPTLAVRYNEQFF. The CDR3 DNA sequence: TGTGCCAGCAGTCCGACCTTAGCGGTCCGCTACAATGAGCAGTTCTTC.

This chain connects TRBV29-1 to TRBJ2-1; 7 bases line up with TRBD2. Per the germline V gene, CDR1 is SQVTM and CDR2 is ANQGSEA. V was pared by 4 bases and J by 3 bases, with 12 bases of the junction left unmatched. This CDR3 region has 16 residues. The CDR3 sequence is CSVGGGGPTGYNEQFF. The CDR3 DNA reads as TGCAGCGTTGGCGGGGGTGGGCCGACGGGCTACAATGAGCAGTTCTTC.

The V and J genes are TRBV6-5 and TRBJ2-3; D is perhaps TRBD2 (7 bases). Looked up from germline, CDR1 is MNHEY and CDR2 is SVGAGI. This CDR3 has 13 residues. Trimming shortened V by 5 bases and J by 12 bases, and 18 bases separated the two germline ends. CDR3 in DNA: TGTGCCAGCAGTACCACAGGGAGGGGGATCCAGTATTTT. Its protein product is CASSTTGRGIQYF.